This TCR beta chain was documented in a study of naive and memory T cell subsets. Whole-study results and caveats: Clonotypes are single alpha or beta chains, not paired receptors. In CD4 and CD8 cells, diversity dropped from naive through EMRA.

Cells stained for CD3, CD4, CD8, CD45RA, CD27 and viability were sorted into four CD45RA/CD27 subsets. Both TRBC1 and TRBC2 were covered by a beta constant-region primer of two equimolar oligonucleotides. Four rounds of PCR amplified the ligated cDNA using nested alpha and beta constant-region primers plus SP2. Ligation attached a single-stranded oligonucleotide with a 12-nucleotide UMI and the SP2 primer to the cDNA 3' end. In TCRdb, the UMI-ligation and nested PCR reads were re-called with MiXCR into one record per CDR3 protein. Counted here are some 110,000 distinct CDR3 sequences, around a third occurring once; the ten biggest clones make up approximately 0.9%. There are 13 residues in the CDR3. Germline V lookup: CDR1 MNHNS, CDR2 SASEGT. Trimming removed 8 bases at V and 3 bases at J, with 14 bases between. On this clonotype itself: Its cognate antigen is unknown.

This receptor was identified in a human donor in good health. The chain links TRBV6-1 to TRBJ2-7, with unresolved D. The sample consisted of central memory CD4+ T cells from blood. The CDR3 sequence is CASSLAFNYEQYF. DNA of the CDR3: TGTGCCAGCTCCCTTGCTTTTAACTACGAGCAGTACTTC.